This entry concerns a single T cell receptor (beta chain). This CDR3 has 16 residues. J was trimmed by 9 bases and V by 0 bases; bases with no gene match: 14. Germline V gene sequence: CDR1 SGDLS, CDR2 YYNGEE. This record belongs to a study of blood T cell repertoires in COVID-19. This table comes from immunoSEQ multiplex PCR, and its TCRdb copy is limited to in-frame clones, with some not included. The table records 150,000 to 200,000 clones, approximately 86% of them present only once. The sample taken for sequencing was peripheral blood. V and J are TRBV9 and TRBJ2-7; 8 bases match TRBD1. This TCR came from a man aged 70-80 years with acute or convalescent COVID-19. The CDR3 sequence: CASSVDGNRDRLLQYF. The CDR3 bases are TGTGCCAGCAGCGTAGACGGAAACCGGGACAGGTTGCTGCAGTACTTC.